What follows are 4 T cell receptor beta chains derived from one specimen sequenced in a study of human T cells and chemical hapten exposure. Indicated time point: patch test 2, 6 weeks after DPC sensitization. Stated treatment: therapeutic diphenylcyclopropenone sensitization with weekly scalp DPC. TCRdb reprocessed the RACE reads via MiXCR and lists one record per CDR3 protein. The profile shows approximately 350,000 distinct CDR3 sequences, about 6.3% of them singletons. The material sequenced was whole blood, taken in connection with sensitization to the hapten diphenylcyclopropenone (DPC). Every receptor here comes from a woman aged 18-30 years with alopecia areata. Some clones in this sample may be carry-over from other donors' samples.

This clonotype occurred a few times. This chain uses TRBV29-1 with TRBJ2-3; D might be TRBD2 (6 bases). CDR3 length: 12 residues. Trimming shortened V by 4 bases and J by 8 bases, and 13 bases separated the two germline ends. Germline CDR1 reads SQVTM; CDR2 reads ANQGSEA. The CDR3, as DNA: TGCAGCGTTGGCAGGGCCGGGAGTACGCAGTATTTT. Translating gives CSVGRAGSTQYF.

The chain combines TRBV5-1 with TRBJ2-7, with D perhaps TRBD2 (6 bases). The CDR3 length is 14 residues. The germline gives CDR1 SGHRS, CDR2 YFSETQ. V shed 4 bases and J shed 5 bases, with 16 bases lying between them. The CDR3 bases are TGCGCCAGCAGCGGTCGGGGGTTGAAGGACGAGCAGTACTTC. It yields the protein CASSGRGLKDEQYF.

The chain links TRBV7-9 to TRBJ2-7, with unresolved D. Germline lookup yields CDR1 SEHNR and CDR2 FQNEAQ (reference sequence). There are 14 residues in the CDR3. V gave up 4 bases and J gave up 3 bases, with 13 bases separating them. In DNA, the CDR3 is TGTGCCAGCAGCTCTAAAGAAGGATTCTACGAGCAGTACTTC. Protein sequence: CASSSKEGFYEQYF.

This clonotype was counted at least ten times. The gene calls are TRBV5-1 and TRBJ1-1, with D uncertain. The CDR3 has 15 residues. V dropped 0 bases and J dropped 1 base, with 10 bases sitting between them. Looked up from germline, CDR1 is SGHRS and CDR2 is YFSETQ. The chain's CDR3 is CASSLAPGTNTEAFF. CDR3 bases: TGCGCCAGCAGCTTGGCCCCAGGAACGAACACTGAAGCTTTCTTT.